This TCR beta chain was found in a study of graft-versus-host responses after intestinal transplantation. CDR1 and CDR2 from the germline V gene are SGHRS and YFSETQ. The CDR3 sequence is 11 residues long. Trimming cost V 4 bases and J 5 bases, with 7 bases left between them. Produced via immunoSEQ multiplex PCR; TCRdb's table is partial and in-frame only. The sample carries roughly 120,000 clones, approximately 92% recorded once. This clone has just a few counts. Its antigen is undetermined. V gene TRBV5-1 combines with J gene TRBJ2-7; D might be TRBD2 (5 bases). The source of this sequence is a human donor who received an intestinal transplant. The sample here was unstimulated CD4+ T cells sorted from spleen or lymph node cells, taken before intestinal transplant. The CDR3 loop reads CASSLLDEQYF. In DNA, the CDR3 is TGCGCCAGCAGCCTACTAGACGAGCAGTACTTC.